Listed here are 6 T cell receptor beta chains from one sample, sequenced in a study of blood T cell repertoires in COVID-19. The method was immunoSEQ multiplex PCR; TCRdb's version includes in-frame clones alone and lacks a portion of them. The sample lists about 190,000 clones; more than 85% were seen once. Specimen: peripheral blood. These TCRs come from a man aged 30 to 45 with acute or convalescent COVID-19.

The chain uses TRBV7-9 and TRBJ2-5, with a possible D match to TRBD1 (5 bases). Trimming took 0 bases from V and 4 from J, leaving 12 bases between them. Germline loops: CDR1 SEHNR, CDR2 FQNEAQ (reference sequence). There are 15 residues in the CDR3. CDR3 nucleotides: TGTGCCAGCAGCTTAGCAGGGAAGGGGCGAGAGACCCAGTACTTC. Amino acid sequence: CASSLAGKGRETQYF.

The rearrangement uses TRBV5-1 and TRBJ2-3, with 8 bases lining up with TRBD2. V trimming: 1 base; J trimming: 4 bases; junction bases outside the gene matches: 8. The CDR3 is 16 residues long. Germline V gene lookup returns CDR1 SGHRS and CDR2 YFSETQ. CDR3 nucleotide sequence: TGCGCCAGCAGCTTGCGTAATAGCGGGATATCAGATACGCAGTATTTT. Protein sequence: CASSLRNSGISDTQYF. Combining the CDR3 with reference TRBV5-1 and TRBJ2-3 gives the whole variable domain KAGVTQTPRYLIKTRGQQVTLSCSPISGHRSVSWYQQTPGQGLQFLFEYFSETQRNKGNFPGRFSGRQFSNSRSEMNVSTLELGDSALYLCASSLRNSGISDTQYFGPGTRLTVL.

The chain has TRBV5-1 and TRBJ2-5; 8 bases agree with TRBD1. CDR3 length: 14 residues. Trimming cost V 4 bases and J 5 bases; bases outside gene matches: 7. Per germline, CDR1 SGHRS and CDR2 YFSETQ. For the CDR3, the DNA is TGCGCCAGCAGCCCGGCGACAGGGGTGGAGACCCAGTACTTC. It translates to CASSPATGVETQYF.

The chain is built from TRBV6-6 and TRBJ1-1; D unclear. Looked up from germline, CDR1 is MNHNY and CDR2 is SVGAGI (reference sequence). V was clipped by 4 bases and J by 4 bases, with 13 bases between them. The CDR3 is made up of 14 amino acids. In nucleotides, the CDR3 is TGTGCCAGCAGTTCCCTCACCAGCGGCACTGAAGCTTTCTTT. Translating it yields CASSSLTSGTEAFF.

The genes are TRBV5-6 and TRBJ1-2; 9 bases are a match to TRBD1. This CDR3 has 14 residues. The junction had 6 bases not matched to a gene; V was cut back by 1 base and J by 8 bases. Germline lookup yields CDR1 SGHDT and CDR2 YYEEEE. CDR3 region: CASSLLRDREGYTF. The CDR3 nucleotides read TGTGCCAGCAGCTTGCTCCGGGACAGGGAGGGCTACACCTTC.

The chain uses TRBV6-1 and TRBJ1-5; 7 nucleotides agree with TRBD1. The CDR3 extends over 13 amino acids. Germline-derived CDR1 and CDR2 are MNHNS and SASEGT. Trimming removed 0 bases from V and 11 bases from J; junction bases left unmatched: 4. The CDR3 sequence: CASSEALDRTQHF. CDR3 coding DNA: TGTGCCAGCAGTGAAGCGCTGGACAGGACCCAGCATTTT.